What follows is one T cell receptor beta chain and its context. This entry comes from a study of blood T cell repertoires in COVID-19. About the research overall: Whether acute or convalescent, the COVID-19 samples came from the United States, Italy and Spain.

In the study's own analysis: How many nucleated cells were present was estimated from reference gene primer amplification. Using immunoSEQ multiplex PCR, the repertoire was profiled, and TCRdb retains in-frame clones only, with some absent. That table is the source of V, J and clone size, and D and trimming were worked out from the DNA. The sample includes about 140,000 clones, roughly 80% of them seen just once. The CDR3 loop spans 13 amino acids. V lost 2 bases and J lost 2, with 10 bases in between. The V gene's germline CDR1 is GTSNPN and CDR2 SVGIG (reference sequence). The sample taken for sequencing was peripheral blood. The chain is built from TRBV30 and TRBJ2-7; D ambiguous. This clonotype was sampled from an older man who had recovered from COVID-19. For the CDR3, the DNA is TGTGCCTGGAGTTTTGGCCGCCCCTACGAGCAGTACTTC. Translating gives CAWSFGRPYEQYF.